This is a list of T cell receptor beta chains from one sample in a study of blood T cell repertoires in COVID-19. Produced via immunoSEQ multiplex PCR; TCRdb's table is partial and in-frame only. The sample has approximately 150,000 clones, roughly four fifths seen once. Sequencing was carried out using PBMCs or T cells enriched from blood (not recorded which). The receptor source for this set is a woman aged 50 to 60 with acute COVID-19. Both conserved end residues are part of each CDR3. A D gene is named only where the DNA matches it firmly. For some rows the clone size is stated as once, few or many, or as a class when expanded; others skip it.

>.|TRBJ2-1|.|TRBV10-3
TGTGCCATCAGTGAGTCTGCCACTGGCTCCTACAATGAGCAGTTCTTC
CAISESATGSYNEQFF
>once|TRBJ2-5|TRBD2|TRBV7-8
TGTGCCAGCACCTCCCAACCAGCGGGAGGGCAAGAGACCCAGTACTTC
CASTSQPAGGQETQYF
>.|TRBJ2-3|.|TRBV28
TGTGCCAGCAGTTCCACATTCACAGATACGCAGTATTTT
CASSSTFTDTQYF
>.|TRBJ2-3|.|TRBV7-2
TGTGCCAGCAGCTGGAGACTAGTTGGTGGAGATACGCAGTATTTT
CASSWRLVGGDTQYF
>.|TRBJ2-5|TRBD2|TRBV7-2
TGTGCCAGCAGCTCGGGACTAGAAGAGACCCAGTACTTC
CASSSGLEETQYF
>.|TRBJ1-6|TRBD1|TRBV7-2
TGTGCCAGCAGCACCGATACAGGGGGCCTTTCACCCCTCCACTTT
CASSTDTGGLSPLHF
>.|TRBJ2-3|TRBD2|TRBV4-2
TGTGCCAGCAGCCAAGACAGGGCTAGCGGGACAGATACGCAGTATTTT
CASSQDRASGTDTQYF
>once|TRBJ2-7|TRBD2|TRBV11-2
TGTGCCAGCAGCTCCCGACTAGCGGGTTCCTACGAGCAGTACTTC
CASSSRLAGSYEQYF
>.|TRBJ1-3|.|TRBV4-2
TGTGCCAGCAGCCCTTCTGCAGGGGCTGGAAACACCATATATTTT
CASSPSAGAGNTIYF
>.|TRBJ2-7|.|TRBV27
TGTGCCAGCAGTTTCCCTAGTAGCGAGAAGCCCTACGAGCAGTACTTC
CASSFPSSEKPYEQYF
>.|TRBJ1-2|.|TRBV20-1
TGCAGTGCTCTCGACAGTGGCTACACCTTC
CSALDSGYTF
>once|TRBJ1-2|.|TRBV5-1
TGCGCCAGCAGTCTTCCCGAGGTGGCGGGGGGGCACGGAGATGGCTACACCTTC
CASSLPEVAGGHGDGYTF
>.|TRBJ1-1|.|TRBV5-4
TGTGCCAGCAGCGTCGGGGGAGTAACTGAAGCTTTCTTT
CASSVGGVTEAFF
>.|TRBJ1-2|.|TRBV3-1/TRBV3-2
TGTGCCAGCAGCCAAGATGGGAGAGCGGTCGTGAGTATTTATGGCTACACCTTC
CASSQDGRAVVSIYGYTF
>.|TRBJ2-2|.|TRBV6-6
TGTGCCAGCAGTAAGCTCCACTTTCTGGGGGAGCTGTTTTTT
CASSKLHFLGELFF
>.|TRBJ2-7|.|TRBV10-3
TGTGCCATCAATGGTCGGGACTGGGGCGAGCAGTACTTC
CAINGRDWGEQYF